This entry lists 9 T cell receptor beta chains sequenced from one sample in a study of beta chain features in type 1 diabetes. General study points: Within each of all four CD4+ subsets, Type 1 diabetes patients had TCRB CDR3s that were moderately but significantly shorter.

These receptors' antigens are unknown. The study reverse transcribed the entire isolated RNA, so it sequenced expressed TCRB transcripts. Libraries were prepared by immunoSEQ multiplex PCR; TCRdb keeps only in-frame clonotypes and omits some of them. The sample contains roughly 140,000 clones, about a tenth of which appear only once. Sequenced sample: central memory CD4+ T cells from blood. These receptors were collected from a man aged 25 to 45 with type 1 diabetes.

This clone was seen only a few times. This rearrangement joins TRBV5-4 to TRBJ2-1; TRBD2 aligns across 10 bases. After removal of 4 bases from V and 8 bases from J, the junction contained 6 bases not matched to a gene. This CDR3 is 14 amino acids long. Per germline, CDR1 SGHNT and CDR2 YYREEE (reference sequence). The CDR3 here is CASSDSSGSDEQFF. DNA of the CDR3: TGTGCCAGCAGCGATTCTAGCGGGAGCGATGAGCAGTTCTTC.

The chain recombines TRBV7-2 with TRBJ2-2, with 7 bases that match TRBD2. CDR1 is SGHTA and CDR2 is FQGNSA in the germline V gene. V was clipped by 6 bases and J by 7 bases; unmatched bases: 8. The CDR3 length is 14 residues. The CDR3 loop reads CASRSAGADGELFF. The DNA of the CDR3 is TGTGCCAGCAGGTCGGCGGGAGCCGACGGGGAGCTGTTTTTT.

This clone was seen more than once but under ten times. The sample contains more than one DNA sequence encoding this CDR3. The CDR3 here is CASSPDNYEQYF. CDR3 nucleotide sequence: TGCGCCAGCAGCCCGGACAATTACGAGCAGTACTTC. The J gene is TRBJ2-7, the V gene TRBV5-1; tentatively, D is TRBD1 (5 bases). The CDR3 loop spans 12 amino acids. The V and J ends lost 4 bases and 4 bases respectively, with 9 bases between them. Germline-derived CDR1 and CDR2 are SGHRS and YFSETQ.

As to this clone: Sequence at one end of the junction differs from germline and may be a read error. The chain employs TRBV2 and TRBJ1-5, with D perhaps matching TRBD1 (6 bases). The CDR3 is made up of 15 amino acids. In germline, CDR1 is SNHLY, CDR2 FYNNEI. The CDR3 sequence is CASSEGTSVGQPQHF. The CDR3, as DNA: TGTGCCAGCAGCGAAGGGACATCAGTGGGTCAGCCCCAGCATTTT.

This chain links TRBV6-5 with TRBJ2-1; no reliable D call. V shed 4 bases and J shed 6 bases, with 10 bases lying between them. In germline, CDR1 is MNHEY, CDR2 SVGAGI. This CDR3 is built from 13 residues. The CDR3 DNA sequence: TGTGCCAGCAGTTCTAGGATTGGCAATGAGCAGTTCTTC. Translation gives CASSSRIGNEQFF.

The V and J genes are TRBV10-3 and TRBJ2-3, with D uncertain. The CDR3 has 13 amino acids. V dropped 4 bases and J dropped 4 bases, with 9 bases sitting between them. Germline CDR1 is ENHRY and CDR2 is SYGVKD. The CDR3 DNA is TGTGCCATCAGTGCCCTAACGTCAGATACGCAGTATTTT. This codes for CAISALTSDTQYF.

The CDR3 coding sequence is TGTGCCAGCAGCTTGGGCTTACAGGGAACCTACGAGCAGTACTTC. It is translated as CASSLGLQGTYEQYF. V is TRBV5-5 and J is TRBJ2-7; D possibly corresponds to TRBD1 (6 bases). Germline CDR1 and CDR2: SGHKS and YYEKEE (reference sequence). V lost 0 bases, J lost 2 bases, and 12 bases lay in between. The CDR3 runs to 15 residues.

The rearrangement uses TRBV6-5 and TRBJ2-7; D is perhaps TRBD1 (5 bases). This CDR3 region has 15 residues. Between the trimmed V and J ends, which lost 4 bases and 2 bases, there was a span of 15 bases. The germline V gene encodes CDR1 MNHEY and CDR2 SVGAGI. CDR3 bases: TGTGCCAGCAGTTCACAGACAACAGGTCCCTACGAGCAGTACTTC. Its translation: CASSSQTTGPYEQYF.

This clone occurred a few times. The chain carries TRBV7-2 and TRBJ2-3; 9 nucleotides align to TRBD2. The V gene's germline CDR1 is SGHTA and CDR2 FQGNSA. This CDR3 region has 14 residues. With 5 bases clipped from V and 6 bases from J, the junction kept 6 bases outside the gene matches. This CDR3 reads CASSGGRAGDTQYF. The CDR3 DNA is TGTGCCAGCAGCGGCGGGAGGGCTGGTGATACGCAGTATTTT.